Detailed here is one T cell receptor beta chain. Its target is not known. Per germline, CDR1 WSHSY and CDR2 SAAADI. Trimming pared 3 bases from V and 6 bases from J, leaving 8 bases between. The CDR3 contains 12 residues. The data derive from a study of shared clonotypes between healthy human individuals. General study findings and limits: With few donors, the genetic and exposure-history diversity represented was limited.

CD45RO-negative, CCR7-selected cells formed the naive CD8 fraction, which excluded terminally differentiated effector memory CD45RA+ cells. Recent vaccinations or acute infections were absent in the healthy HIV-negative adult donors. The repertoire was sequenced with immunoSEQ multiplex PCR; TCRdb's copy has only in-frame clones and lacks some. The data show about 2.1 million clones, with around 93% seen just once and roughly 1.7% held by the top ten. The chain employs TRBV10-2 and TRBJ1-1; no reliable D call. Material for sequencing was naive CD8+ T cells from PBMCs. The clonotype originates from a man younger than 30 in good health. Some clones in this sample may be carry-over from other donors' samples. The CDR3 nucleotides are TGCGCCAGCAGTGAATCCGGGGCTGAAGCTTTCTTT. Amino acid sequence: CASSESGAEAFF.